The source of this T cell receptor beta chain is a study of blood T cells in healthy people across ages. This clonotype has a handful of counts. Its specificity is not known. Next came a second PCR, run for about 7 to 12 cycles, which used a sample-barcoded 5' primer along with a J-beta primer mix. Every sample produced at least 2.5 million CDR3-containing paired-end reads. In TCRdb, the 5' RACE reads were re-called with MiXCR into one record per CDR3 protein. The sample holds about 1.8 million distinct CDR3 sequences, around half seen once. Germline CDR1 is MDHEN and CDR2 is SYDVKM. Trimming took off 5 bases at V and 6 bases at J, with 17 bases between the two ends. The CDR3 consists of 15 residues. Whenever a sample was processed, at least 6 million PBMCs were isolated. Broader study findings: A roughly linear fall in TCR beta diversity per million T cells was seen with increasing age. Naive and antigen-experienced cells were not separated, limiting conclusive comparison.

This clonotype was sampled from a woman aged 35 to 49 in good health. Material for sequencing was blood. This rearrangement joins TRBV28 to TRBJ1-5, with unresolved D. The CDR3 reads CASSPFRGGIQPQHF. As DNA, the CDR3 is TGTGCCAGCAGTCCGTTTCGGGGAGGGATTCAGCCCCAGCATTTT.